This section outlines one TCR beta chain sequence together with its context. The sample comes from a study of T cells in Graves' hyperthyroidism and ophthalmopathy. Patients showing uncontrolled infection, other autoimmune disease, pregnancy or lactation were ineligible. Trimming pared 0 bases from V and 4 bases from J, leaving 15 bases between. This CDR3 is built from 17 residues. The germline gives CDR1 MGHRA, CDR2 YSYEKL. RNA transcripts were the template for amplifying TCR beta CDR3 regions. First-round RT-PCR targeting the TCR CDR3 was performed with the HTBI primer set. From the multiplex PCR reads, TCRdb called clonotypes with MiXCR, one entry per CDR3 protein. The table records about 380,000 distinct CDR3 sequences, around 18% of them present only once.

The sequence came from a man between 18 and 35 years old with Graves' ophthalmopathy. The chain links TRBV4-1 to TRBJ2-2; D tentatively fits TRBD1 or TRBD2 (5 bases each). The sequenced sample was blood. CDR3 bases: TGCGCCAGCAGCCAAGATTGGGCTAGCAGGGTCACCGGGGAGCTGTTTTTT. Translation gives CASSQDWASRVTGELFF.